This record looks at one T cell receptor beta chain sequence and its context. Its target is unknown. The data were obtained in a study of T cell repertoires in cytomegalovirus infection. Whole-study results and caveats: Cumulative public TCR beta family frequency identified CMV carriers with the relevant HLA.

MiXCR was run by TCRdb on the reads, yielding one entry per CDR3 protein. The sample records around 340,000 distinct CDR3 sequences, almost 30% being singletons. With V trimmed by 2 bases and J by 5 bases, 9 bases remained unmatched. The CDR3 extends over 18 amino acids. CDR1 and CDR2 (germline): SGHTA, FQGTGA. This TCR came from a human donor in good health (CMV status not recorded). Some clones in this sample may be carry-over from other donors' samples. Sample: cultured PBMCs, taken from culture after CMV antigen stimulation. V gene TRBV7-3 combines with J gene TRBJ2-2; 12 bases agree with TRBD2. The CDR3 loop is CASSLRGRTSGETGELFF. The CDR3 DNA is TGTGCCAGCAGCTTACGCGGGAGGACTAGCGGGGAGACCGGGGAGCTGTTTTTT.